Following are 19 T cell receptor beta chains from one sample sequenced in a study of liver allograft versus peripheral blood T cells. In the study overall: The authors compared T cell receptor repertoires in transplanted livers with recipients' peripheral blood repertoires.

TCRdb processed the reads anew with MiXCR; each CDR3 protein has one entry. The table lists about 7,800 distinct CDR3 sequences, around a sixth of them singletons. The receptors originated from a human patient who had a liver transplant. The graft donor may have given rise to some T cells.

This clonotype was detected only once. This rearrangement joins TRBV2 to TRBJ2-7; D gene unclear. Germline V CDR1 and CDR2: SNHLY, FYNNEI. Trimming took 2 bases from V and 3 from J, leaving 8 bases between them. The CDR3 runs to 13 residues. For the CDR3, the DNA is TGTGCCAGCAGTGAAAGTTGGGGCTACGAGCAGTACTTC. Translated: CASSESWGYEQYF.

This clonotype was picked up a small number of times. The CDR3, as DNA: TGCAGCGTTGAAGAGGGAGTAATGCCAGATACGCAGTATTTT. Translation: CSVEEGVMPDTQYF. This sequence joins TRBV29-1 and TRBJ2-3; tentative D call: TRBD2 (5 bases). Germline V gives CDR1 SQVTM, CDR2 ANQGSEA. CDR3 size: 14 residues. The germline V and J ends were trimmed by 0 bases and 4 bases, with 11 bases remaining between them.

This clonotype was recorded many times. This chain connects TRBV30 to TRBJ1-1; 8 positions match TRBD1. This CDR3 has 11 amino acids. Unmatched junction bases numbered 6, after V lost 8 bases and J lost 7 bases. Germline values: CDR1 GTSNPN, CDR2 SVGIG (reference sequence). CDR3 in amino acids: CAGNTGGEAFF. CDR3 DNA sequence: TGTGCCGGGAACACAGGGGGTGAAGCTTTCTTT.

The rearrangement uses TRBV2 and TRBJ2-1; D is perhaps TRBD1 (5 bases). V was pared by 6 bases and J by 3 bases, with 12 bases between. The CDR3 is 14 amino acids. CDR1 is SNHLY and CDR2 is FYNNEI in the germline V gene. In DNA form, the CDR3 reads TGTGCCAGCAGAGAGTTCGACAGCTACAATGAGCAGTTCTTC. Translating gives CASREFDSYNEQFF.

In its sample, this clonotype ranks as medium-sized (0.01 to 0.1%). The CDR3 reads CASSPPAVRGAYEQYF. CDR3 coding DNA: TGTGCCAGCTCACCACCCGCGGTCAGGGGGGCCTACGAGCAGTACTTC. The rearrangement joins TRBV18 to TRBJ2-7; D might be TRBD1 (7 bases). CDR1 KGHSH and CDR2 LQKENI come from the germline V gene. Trimming stripped 0 bases from V and 2 bases from J, with 14 bases between. The CDR3 has 16 amino acids.

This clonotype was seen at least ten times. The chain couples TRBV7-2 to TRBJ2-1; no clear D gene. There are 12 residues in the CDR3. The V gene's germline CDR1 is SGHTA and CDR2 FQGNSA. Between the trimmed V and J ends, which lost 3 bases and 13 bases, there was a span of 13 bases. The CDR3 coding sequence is TGTGCCAGCAGCTTCAGTGGGATGATCCAGTTCTTC. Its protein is CASSFSGMIQFF.

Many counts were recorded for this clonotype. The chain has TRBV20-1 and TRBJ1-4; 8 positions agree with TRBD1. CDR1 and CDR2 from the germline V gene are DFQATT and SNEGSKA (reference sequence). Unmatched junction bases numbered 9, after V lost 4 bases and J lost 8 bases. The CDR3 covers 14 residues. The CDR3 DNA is TGCAGTGCTACCACCGGACAGGGCCCCGAAAAACTGTTTTTT. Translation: CSATTGQGPEKLFF.

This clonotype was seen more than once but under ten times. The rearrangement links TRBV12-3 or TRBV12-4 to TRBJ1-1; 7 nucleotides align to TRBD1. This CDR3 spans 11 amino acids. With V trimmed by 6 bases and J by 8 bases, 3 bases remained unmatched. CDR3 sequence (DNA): TGTGCCAGCAGAAACAGGGGCGAAGCTTTCTTT. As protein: CASRNRGEAFF.

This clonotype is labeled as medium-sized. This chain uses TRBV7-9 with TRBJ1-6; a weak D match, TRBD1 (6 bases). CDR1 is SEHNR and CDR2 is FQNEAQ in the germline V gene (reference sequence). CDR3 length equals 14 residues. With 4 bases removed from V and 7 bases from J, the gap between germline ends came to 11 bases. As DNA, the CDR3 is TGTGCCAGCAGCTGGGAAGGGGGGAATTCACCCCTCCACTTT. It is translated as CASSWEGGNSPLHF.

The CDR3 reads CSASRGEGYTF. CDR3 sequence (DNA): TGCAGTGCTAGCAGGGGGGAAGGCTACACCTTC. The chain carries TRBV20-1 and TRBJ1-2, with TRBD1 matching 7 bases. CDR3 length equals 11 residues. Germline V CDR1 and CDR2: DFQATT, SNEGSKA (reference sequence). Unmatched junction bases numbered 3, after V lost 3 bases and J lost 8 bases.

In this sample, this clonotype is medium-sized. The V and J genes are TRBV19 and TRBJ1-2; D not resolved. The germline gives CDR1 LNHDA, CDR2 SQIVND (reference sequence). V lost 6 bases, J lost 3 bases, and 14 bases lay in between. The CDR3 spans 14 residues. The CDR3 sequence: CASRVIGGDYGYTF. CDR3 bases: TGTGCCAGTAGAGTGATCGGCGGCGACTATGGCTACACCTTC.

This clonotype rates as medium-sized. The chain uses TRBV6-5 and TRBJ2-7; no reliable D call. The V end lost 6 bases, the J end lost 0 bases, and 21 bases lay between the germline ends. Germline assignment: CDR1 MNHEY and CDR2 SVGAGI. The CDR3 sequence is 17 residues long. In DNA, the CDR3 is TGTGCCAGCAGCTCCGGACGGCTTTCTGTTTCCTCCTACGAGCAGTACTTC. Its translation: CASSSGRLSVSSYEQYF.

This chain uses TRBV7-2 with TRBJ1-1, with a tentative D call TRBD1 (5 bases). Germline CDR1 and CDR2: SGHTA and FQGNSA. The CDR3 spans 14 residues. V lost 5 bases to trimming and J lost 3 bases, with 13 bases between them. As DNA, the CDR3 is TGTGCCAGCAGCCGGGACGTCGGATACACTGAAGCTTTCTTT. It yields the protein CASSRDVGYTEAFF.

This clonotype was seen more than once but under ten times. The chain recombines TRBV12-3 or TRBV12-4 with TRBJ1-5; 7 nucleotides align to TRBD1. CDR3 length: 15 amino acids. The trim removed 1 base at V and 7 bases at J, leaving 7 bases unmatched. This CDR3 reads CASSLEGQGGQPQHF. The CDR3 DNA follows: TGTGCCAGCAGTTTAGAGGGCCAGGGGGGGCAGCCCCAGCATTTT.

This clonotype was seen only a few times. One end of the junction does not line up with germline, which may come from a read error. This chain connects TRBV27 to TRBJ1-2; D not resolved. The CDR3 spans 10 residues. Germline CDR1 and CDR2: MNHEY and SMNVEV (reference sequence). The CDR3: CTRGKHGYTF. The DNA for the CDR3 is TGCACCCGGGGAAAGCATGGCTACACCTTC.

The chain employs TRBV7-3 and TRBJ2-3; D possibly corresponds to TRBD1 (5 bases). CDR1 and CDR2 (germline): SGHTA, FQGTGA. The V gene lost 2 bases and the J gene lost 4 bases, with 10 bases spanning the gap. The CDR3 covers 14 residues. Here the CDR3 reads CASSLAGFPDTQYF. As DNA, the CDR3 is TGTGCCAGCAGCTTAGCAGGGTTCCCAGATACGCAGTATTTT. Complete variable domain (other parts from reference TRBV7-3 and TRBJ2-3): GAGVSQTPSNKVTEKGKYVELRCDPISGHTALYWYRQSLGQGPEFLIYFQGTGAADDSGLPNDRFFAVRPEGSVSTLKIQRTERGDSAVYLCASSLAGFPDTQYFGPGTRLTVL.

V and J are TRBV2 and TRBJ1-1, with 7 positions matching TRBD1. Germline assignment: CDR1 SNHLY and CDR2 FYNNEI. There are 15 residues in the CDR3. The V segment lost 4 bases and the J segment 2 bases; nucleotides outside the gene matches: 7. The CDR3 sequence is CASSGLTGFNTEAFF. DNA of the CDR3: TGTGCCAGCAGTGGCCTGACAGGGTTTAACACTGAAGCTTTCTTT. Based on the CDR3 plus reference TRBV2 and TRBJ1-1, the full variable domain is EPEVTQTPSHQVTQMGQEVILRCVPISNHLYFYWYRQILGQKVEFLVSFYNNEISEKSEIFDDQFSVERPDGSNFTLKIRSTKLEDSAMYFCASSGLTGFNTEAFFGQGTRLTVV.

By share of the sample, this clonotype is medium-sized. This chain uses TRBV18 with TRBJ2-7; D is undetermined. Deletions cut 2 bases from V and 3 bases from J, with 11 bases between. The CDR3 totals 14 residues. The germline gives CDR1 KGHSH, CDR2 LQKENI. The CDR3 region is CASSPGVSSYEQYF. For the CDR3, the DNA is TGTGCCAGCTCACCAGGGGTATCAAGCTACGAGCAGTACTTC.

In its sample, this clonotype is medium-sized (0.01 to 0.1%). The CDR3 coding sequence is TGTGCCACCAGCAGAGATCTCCTGCGGGACTTTTATAGCAATCAGCCCCAGCATTTT. Translated: CATSRDLLRDFYSNQPQHF. This sequence joins TRBV15 and TRBJ1-5, with a weak D call TRBD1 (5 bases). This CDR3 has 19 residues. Trimming left V 0 bases short and J 0 bases short, with 18 bases between. The germline gives CDR1 LNHNV, CDR2 YYDKDF (reference sequence).